Following are 21 T cell receptor beta chains from one sample sequenced in a study of blood T cells in healthy people across ages. Together with a sample-barcoded 5' primer, a J-beta primer mix was included in a second PCR lasting about 7 to 12 cycles. TCRdb processed the 5' RACE reads anew with MiXCR; each CDR3 protein has one entry. In the table there are over 1,200,000 distinct CDR3 sequences, approximately 59% of which are singletons. The sequencing input was blood. These receptors were obtained from a man aged 18 to 30 in good health.

V usage is TRBV5-1 and J usage is TRBJ2-1; no firm D call. The CDR3 is 14 amino acids. Trimming removed 0 bases from V and 4 bases from J, with 8 bases in between. Germline loops: CDR1 SGHRS, CDR2 YFSETQ. CDR3 amino acids: CASSLAWDYNEQFF. The CDR3 region has the DNA TGCGCCAGCAGCTTGGCTTGGGATTACAATGAGCAGTTCTTC.

This clonotype was observed a handful of times. The chain joins TRBV18 to TRBJ1-2; the D is unclear. With 2 bases removed from V and 5 bases from J, the gap between germline ends came to 18 bases. CDR3 length equals 16 residues. The germline V gene has CDR1 KGHSH and CDR2 LQKENI. CDR3 sequence (DNA): TGTGCCAGCTCACCAGTGGTCACATCTGGGTCATATGGCTACACCTTC. Translation: CASSPVVTSGSYGYTF.

The chain couples TRBV20-1 to TRBJ2-5, with D perhaps matching TRBD2 (6 bases). V was cut by 1 base and J by 5 bases, with 23 bases left in between. This CDR3 spans 17 amino acids. Germline lookup yields CDR1 DFQATT and CDR2 SNEGSKA (reference sequence). The CDR3 DNA sequence: TGCAGTGCTAGAGGAATGGGAGGAGTGGGGCGAGGGGAGACCCAGTACTTC. Its protein product is CSARGMGGVGRGETQYF.

The rearrangement links TRBV29-1 to TRBJ1-2; D unresolved. CDR1 is SQVTM and CDR2 is ANQGSEA in the germline V gene. With 3 bases removed from V and 0 bases from J, the gap between germline ends came to 8 bases. The CDR3 contains 13 residues. Here the CDR3 reads CSVENETNYGYTF. The CDR3 DNA reads as TGCAGCGTTGAGAACGAGACTAACTATGGCTACACCTTC.

The J gene is TRBJ1-6, the V gene TRBV20-1, with 8 bases aligning to TRBD1. Unmatched junction bases numbered 7, after V lost 6 bases and J lost 9 bases. CDR1 is DFQATT and CDR2 is SNEGSKA in the germline V gene (reference sequence). The CDR3 is made up of 13 amino acids. In DNA form, the CDR3 reads TGCAGTGCAGGGAGGACAGGGCGTTCACCCCTCCACTTT. It specifies CSAGRTGRSPLHF.

This rearrangement joins TRBV20-1 to TRBJ1-1; weak D call: TRBD1 (5 bases). CDR3 size: 14 residues. The V gene's germline CDR1 is DFQATT and CDR2 SNEGSKA (reference sequence). V lost 0 bases and J 5 bases, leaving 13 bases between the germline ends. The CDR3: CSARDRGFSTEAFF. CDR3 nucleotides: TGCAGTGCTAGAGATCGGGGGTTTTCTACTGAAGCTTTCTTT.

The CDR3 region is CASSPKRHPYEQYF. The CDR3 nucleotides read TGTGCCAGCAGCCCTAAAAGACACCCCTACGAGCAGTACTTC. J is TRBJ2-7 and V is TRBV4-2, with unresolved D. The CDR3 length is 14 residues. V was trimmed by 4 bases and J by 2 bases, leaving 12 bases between them. Germline V gene lookup returns CDR1 LGHNA and CDR2 YNFKEQ.

This clonotype has more than one count but fewer than ten. This rearrangement joins TRBV12-3 or TRBV12-4 to TRBJ2-3; D may correspond to TRBD1 or TRBD2 (7 bases each). The germline V and J ends were trimmed by 5 bases and 0 bases, with 12 bases remaining between them. This CDR3 region has 15 residues. CDR3 nucleotides: TGTGCCAGCAGTACCCAGGGGGGGAGCACAGATACGCAGTATTTT. Amino acid sequence: CASSTQGGSTDTQYF.

The chain couples TRBV5-1 to TRBJ1-2; no reliable D call. The CDR3 extends over 17 amino acids. The germline gives CDR1 SGHRS, CDR2 YFSETQ. V lost 0 bases to trimming and J lost 4 bases, with 19 bases between them. CDR3 nucleotide sequence: TGCGCCAGCAGCTTGGGAGGCGGAGTGAGATCGGGCTATGGCTACACCTTC. Amino acid sequence: CASSLGGGVRSGYGYTF.

The chain links TRBV10-3 to TRBJ2-1; TRBD1 might be the D (5 bases). Germline CDR1 ENHRY, CDR2 SYGVKD. Trimming took off 0 bases at V and 5 bases at J, with 14 bases between the two ends. CDR3 length equals 16 residues. CDR3 amino acids: CAISESGPPRHNEQFF. The CDR3 region has the DNA TGTGCCATCAGTGAGTCGGGGCCCCCCAGGCACAATGAGCAGTTCTTC.

This clonotype was observed at least ten times. The chain links TRBV4-1 to TRBJ1-5, with D unresolved. The V end lost 1 base, the J end lost 6 bases, and 13 bases lay between the germline ends. The CDR3 covers 15 residues. Germline V lookup: CDR1 MGHRA, CDR2 YSYEKL. Written as DNA, the CDR3 is TGCGCCAGCAGCCAAGGAAGGTCTCCGGCTCAGCCCCAGCATTTT. Translation: CASSQGRSPAQPQHF.

The genes are TRBV29-1 and TRBJ1-2, with TRBD1 matching 9 bases. J was trimmed by 1 base and V by 7 bases; bases with no gene match: 10. Germline lookup yields CDR1 SQVTM and CDR2 ANQGSEA. This CDR3 is 15 amino acids long. CDR3 DNA: TGCAGCGCACAGGGGGCGAGTCGACGTAACTATGGCTACACCTTC. Translated, it gives CSAQGASRRNYGYTF.

This chain connects TRBV7-2 to TRBJ1-2; 7 bases match TRBD1. This CDR3 comprises 17 residues. Germline lookup yields CDR1 SGHTA and CDR2 FQGNSA. The V segment lost 5 bases and the J segment 3 bases; nucleotides outside the gene matches: 15. The CDR3 sequence: CASSPEVDRSWYYGYTF. Written as DNA, the CDR3 is TGTGCCAGCAGCCCCGAGGTGGACAGGTCGTGGTACTATGGCTACACCTTC.

This chain connects TRBV29-1 to TRBJ2-3; 8 bases agree with TRBD2. The germline V gene has CDR1 SQVTM and CDR2 ANQGSEA. The CDR3 is 17 residues long. Unmatched junction bases numbered 17, after V lost 8 bases and J lost 1 base. CDR3 bases: TGCAGCTCCCGCCCGTTCGGGGGGGCCATTGGCACAGATACGCAGTATTTT. It codes for CSSRPFGGAIGTDTQYF.

This rearrangement joins TRBV7-2 to TRBJ2-3; the match to TRBD2 covers 10 bases. This CDR3 region has 18 residues. V gave up 2 bases and J gave up 0 bases; unmatched junction bases: 8. Per the germline V gene, CDR1 is SGHTA and CDR2 is FQGNSA. In DNA form, the CDR3 reads TGTGCCAGCAGCTTAAGTAGGGCTAGCGGGAGAAGCACAGATACGCAGTATTTT. Residues: CASSLSRASGRSTDTQYF. The full variable domain, in which reference TRBV7-2 and TRBJ2-3 provide the parts outside the CDR3, is GAGVSQSPSNKVTEKGKDVELRCDPISGHTALYWYRQSLGQGLEFLIYFQGNSAPDKSGLPSDRFSAERTGGSVSTLTIQRTQQEDSAVYLCASSLSRASGRSTDTQYFGPGTRLTVL.

In the case of this clonotype: A read error is possible here, since a much larger clone lies one base away. The CDR3 nucleotides read TGCAGTGCTCTCCCTTCTTCTAACTATGACTACACCTTC. The encoded protein is CSALPSSNYDYTF. This chain uses TRBV20-1 with TRBJ1-2; D not resolved. The length of the CDR3 is 13 residues. The germline V gene has CDR1 DFQATT and CDR2 SNEGSKA (reference sequence).

The CDR3 reads CASSFDPGSYNEQFF. CDR3 coding DNA: TGTGCCAGCAGCTTCGACCCTGGCAGCTACAATGAGCAGTTCTTC. This sequence joins TRBV5-5 and TRBJ2-1; D not certain. This CDR3 contains 15 residues. Deletions cut 2 bases from V and 3 bases from J, with 12 bases between. In germline, CDR1 is SGHKS, CDR2 YYEKEE (reference sequence).

The chain employs TRBV5-6 and TRBJ1-6, with TRBD1 matching 11 bases. Trimming took 4 bases from V and 7 from J; bases not matched to a gene: 7. The CDR3 spans 16 residues. Germline lookup yields CDR1 SGHDT and CDR2 YYEEEE. The CDR3 here is CASSKGQGERNSPLHF. DNA for the CDR3: TGTGCCAGCAGCAAGGGACAGGGGGAGAGGAATTCACCCCTCCACTTT.

The chain combines TRBV7-2 with TRBJ2-7; 10 bases are shared with TRBD2. The CDR3 covers 13 residues. With 9 bases clipped from V and 2 bases from J, the junction kept 4 bases outside the gene matches. Germline assignment: CDR1 SGHTA and CDR2 FQGNSA. The CDR3 nucleotides read TGTGCCAGTACACTAGCGGGACCCTACGAGCAGTACTTC. Translation gives CASTLAGPYEQYF.

The gene calls are TRBV4-2 and TRBJ1-1; no firm D call. CDR1 is LGHNA, CDR2 YNFKEQ, per germline. Trimming left V 0 bases short and J 6 bases short, with 11 bases between. This CDR3 region has 14 residues. The CDR3 reads CASSQERGLPEAFF. CDR3 DNA: TGTGCCAGCAGCCAAGAACGAGGGCTGCCTGAAGCTTTCTTT.

In its sample, this clonotype was seen a few times. The chain has TRBV4-2 and TRBJ2-7; the match to TRBD2 covers 7 bases. J gave up 11 bases and V 0 bases, and 7 bases lay outside the gene matches. CDR1 is LGHNA, CDR2 YNFKEQ, per germline. The CDR3 has 13 amino acids. CDR3 amino acids: CASSQDSLGGEYF. CDR3 DNA sequence: TGTGCCAGCAGCCAAGATAGTCTTGGGGGGGAGTACTTC.